These 15 T cell receptor beta chains originate from one sample sequenced in a study of shared clonotypes between healthy human individuals. Some clones are missing from TCRdb's copy, which holds only in-frame ones; the method was immunoSEQ multiplex PCR. The table records roughly 1,600,000 clones, approximately 98.5% of them present only once. Input material: naive CD4+ T cells sorted from blood. Subset here: CD45RA+ positively selected. The source of these receptors is a man aged 25-45 years in good health.

The chain combines TRBV29-1 with TRBJ1-2; the D gene is possibly TRBD1 (6 bases). V lost 5 bases and J 3 bases, leaving 16 bases between the germline ends. Germline CDR1 is SQVTM and CDR2 is ANQGSEA. CDR3 length: 14 residues. The CDR3 here is CSVKGGVGDYGYTF. In nucleotides, the CDR3 is TGCAGCGTTAAAGGGGGGGTCGGTGACTATGGCTACACCTTC.

The V gene is TRBV28, the J gene TRBJ1-4; 11 bases line up with TRBD1. In germline, CDR1 is MDHEN, CDR2 SYDVKM. The CDR3 runs to 15 residues. J lost 6 bases, V lost 5 bases, and 5 bases had no gene match. CDR3 protein: CASSTGTGGDEKLFF. DNA of the CDR3: TGTGCCAGCAGTACCGGGACAGGGGGAGATGAAAAACTGTTTTTT.

As concerns this clone: The identical CDR3 is also encoded by other nucleotide sequences in the sample. The chain uses TRBV5-1 and TRBJ2-5, with 13 bases that match TRBD2. Germline-derived CDR1 and CDR2 are SGHRS and YFSETQ. V trimming: 3 bases; J trimming: 5 bases; junction bases outside the gene matches: 4. The CDR3 covers 15 residues. Here the CDR3 reads CASSSGLAGAETQYF. In DNA, the CDR3 is TGCGCCAGCAGCTCAGGACTAGCGGGAGCGGAGACCCAGTACTTC.

About this clone: The sample carries other DNA sequences with the same CDR3. This chain uses TRBV6-5 with TRBJ1-1; D may be TRBD1 (5 bases). The germline gives CDR1 MNHEY, CDR2 SVGAGI. The V end lost 2 bases, the J end lost 5 bases, and 9 bases lay between the germline ends. This CDR3 is built from 13 residues. CDR3 sequence: CASSYRGGTEAFF. In DNA, the CDR3 is TGTGCCAGCAGTTACAGGGGTGGAACTGAAGCTTTCTTT.

This chain links TRBV19 with TRBJ2-7; a weak D match, TRBD1 (6 bases). This CDR3 is 14 amino acids long. In germline, CDR1 is LNHDA, CDR2 SQIVND (reference sequence). The V and J ends lost 6 bases and 0 bases respectively, with 12 bases between them. The CDR3 reads CASRQGGSSYEQYF. In nucleotides, the CDR3 is TGTGCCAGTAGACAGGGTGGGAGCTCCTACGAGCAGTACTTC.

CDR3 sequence reads: CASSERGLSGNTIYF. In DNA, the CDR3 is TGTGCCAGCAGTGAAAGGGGACTCTCTGGAAACACCATATATTTT. The gene calls are TRBV2 and TRBJ1-3, with D maybe TRBD1 (5 bases). Germline loops: CDR1 SNHLY, CDR2 FYNNEI. The CDR3 is 15 amino acids. The V gene lost 2 bases and the J gene lost 0 bases, with 8 bases spanning the gap.

Turning to this clone: One end of the junction varies from germline; a read error may be responsible. The chain carries TRBV29-1 and TRBJ2-7; weak D call: TRBD2 (6 bases). Germline CDR1 is SQVTM and CDR2 is ANQGSEA. CDR3 length: 12 residues. CDR3 bases: TGCAGCGCTGAAGGCGGAGGGGACGAGCAGTACTTC. Translating gives CSAEGGGDEQYF.

The V and J genes are TRBV10-3 and TRBJ2-7; D may be TRBD2 (5 bases). Trimming removed 0 bases at V and 4 bases at J, with 13 bases between. This CDR3 is 15 amino acids long. The germline gives CDR1 ENHRY, CDR2 SYGVKD. For the CDR3, the DNA is TGTGCCATCAGTGAGTCGATTAGCGCTGGGTACGAGCAGTACTTC. As protein: CAISESISAGYEQYF.

The chain links TRBV28 to TRBJ2-1; 8 bases are shared with TRBD2. The CDR3 contains 15 residues. V shed 6 bases, J shed 12 bases, and the junction held 16 bases outside the gene matches. In germline, CDR1 is MDHEN, CDR2 SYDVKM. CDR3 protein: CASREQTSGRVGQFF. In DNA, the CDR3 is TGTGCCAGCAGGGAGCAAACCAGCGGGAGAGTGGGGCAGTTCTTC. The variable domain in full, completed from reference TRBV28 and TRBJ2-1, reads DVKVTQSSRYLVKRTGEKVFLECVQDMDHENMFWYRQDPGLGLRLIYFSYDVKMKEKGDIPEGYSVSREKKERFSLILESASTNQTSMYLCASREQTSGRVGQFFGPGTRLTVL.

This chain joins TRBV5-1 and TRBJ2-1; perhaps TRBD2 as D (5 bases). Germline V lookup: CDR1 SGHRS, CDR2 YFSETQ. The CDR3 length is 16 residues. The V end was cut by 3 bases, the J end by 3 bases, with 16 bases between. The CDR3 here is CASSSAWERNYNEQFF. The CDR3 bases are TGCGCCAGCAGCTCTGCCTGGGAGCGGAACTACAATGAGCAGTTCTTC.

Points on this clone: The sample has other DNA sequences that encode this CDR3 too. The rearrangement links TRBV18 to TRBJ2-5; possible D gene TRBD2, 6 bases. Trimming cost V 3 bases and J 1 base, with 12 bases left between them. The germline CDR1 and CDR2 sequences are KGHSH and LQKENI. The CDR3 runs 15 residues. The DNA for the CDR3 is TGTGCCAGCTCACCGATTAGCGGAGCCCAAGAGACCCAGTACTTC. Translating gives CASSPISGAQETQYF. The full variable domain, its missing parts supplied by reference TRBV18 and TRBJ2-5, is NAGVMQNPRHLVRRRGQEARLRCSPMKGHSHVYWYRQLPEEGLKFMVYLQKENIIDESGMPKERFSAEFPKEGPSILRIQQVVRGDSAAYFCASSPISGAQETQYFGPGTRLLVL.

The CDR3 nucleotides read TGTGCCAGCAGCCCTGCAGAAGGGGTAACGCAGTATTTT. Translation gives CASSPAEGVTQYF. The chain uses TRBV11-3 and TRBJ2-3; perhaps TRBD1 as D (5 bases). The length of the CDR3 is 13 residues. CDR1 and CDR2 (germline): SGHNT, YENEEA. The V end lost 5 bases, the J end lost 9 bases, and 15 bases lay between the germline ends.

The V gene is TRBV2, the J gene TRBJ2-7; TRBD1 matches 7 bases. J lost 9 bases, V lost 8 bases, and 10 bases had no gene match. This CDR3 comprises 12 residues. CDR1 is SNHLY, CDR2 FYNNEI, per germline. The CDR3 DNA sequence: TGTGCCAGCGTCGGTGAGGGGGCCGCGCAGTACTTC. Translating it yields CASVGEGAAQYF.

The rearrangement joins TRBV7-9 to TRBJ1-4; a possible D gene is TRBD1 (5 bases). CDR1 and CDR2 (germline): SEHNR, FQNEAQ (reference sequence). Trimming left V 5 bases short and J 6 bases short, with 13 bases between. The CDR3 covers 14 residues. The chain's CDR3 is CASSPGTGDEKLFF. The CDR3 DNA is TGTGCCAGCAGCCCCGGGACGGGGGATGAAAAACTGTTTTTT.

The J gene is TRBJ2-1, the V gene TRBV10-3, with D possibly matching TRBD1 (6 bases). Germline V gives CDR1 ENHRY, CDR2 SYGVKD. V lost 5 bases and J lost 9, with 17 bases in between. This CDR3 is 14 amino acids long. This CDR3 is CAISSAQQGFEQFF. CDR3 bases: TGTGCCATCAGTTCAGCCCAACAGGGATTTGAGCAGTTCTTC.